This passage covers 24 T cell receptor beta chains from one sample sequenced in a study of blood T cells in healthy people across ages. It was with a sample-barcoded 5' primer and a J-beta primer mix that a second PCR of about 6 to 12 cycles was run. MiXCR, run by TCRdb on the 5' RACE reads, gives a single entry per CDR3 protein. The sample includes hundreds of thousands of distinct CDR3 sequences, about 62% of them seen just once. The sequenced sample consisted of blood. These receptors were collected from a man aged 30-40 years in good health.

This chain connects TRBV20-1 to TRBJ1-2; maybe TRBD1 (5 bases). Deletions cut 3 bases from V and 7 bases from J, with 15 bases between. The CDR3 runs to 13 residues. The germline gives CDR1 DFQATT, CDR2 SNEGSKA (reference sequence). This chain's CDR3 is CSARVGAATGYTF. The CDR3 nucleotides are TGCAGTGCTAGGGTTGGGGCGGCCACTGGCTACACCTTC.

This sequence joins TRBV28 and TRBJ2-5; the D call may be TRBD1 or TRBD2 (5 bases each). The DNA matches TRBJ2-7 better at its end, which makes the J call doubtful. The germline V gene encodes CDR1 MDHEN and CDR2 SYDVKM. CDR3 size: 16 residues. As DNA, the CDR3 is TGTGCCAGCAGTACCGCCGAGGGACGGTTTACCTACGAGCAGTACTTC. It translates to CASSTAEGRFTYEQYF.

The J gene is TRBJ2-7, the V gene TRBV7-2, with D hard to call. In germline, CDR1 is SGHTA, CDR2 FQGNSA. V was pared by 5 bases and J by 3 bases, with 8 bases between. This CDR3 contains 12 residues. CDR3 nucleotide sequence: TGTGCCAGCAGCCGGATACTCTACGAGCAGTACTTC. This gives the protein CASSRILYEQYF.

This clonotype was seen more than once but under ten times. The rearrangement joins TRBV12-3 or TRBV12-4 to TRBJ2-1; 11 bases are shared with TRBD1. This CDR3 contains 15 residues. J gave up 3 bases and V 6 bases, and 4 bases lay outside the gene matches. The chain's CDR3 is CASSRGTGGYNEQFF. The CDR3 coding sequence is TGTGCCAGCAGCCGTGGGACAGGGGGCTACAATGAGCAGTTCTTC.

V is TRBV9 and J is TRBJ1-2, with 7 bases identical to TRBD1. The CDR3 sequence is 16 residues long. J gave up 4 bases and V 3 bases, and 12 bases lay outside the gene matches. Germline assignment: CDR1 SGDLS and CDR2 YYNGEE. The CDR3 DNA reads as TGTGCCAGCAGCGCAAACTACAGGGGCCTAAGCTATGGCTACACCTTC. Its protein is CASSANYRGLSYGYTF. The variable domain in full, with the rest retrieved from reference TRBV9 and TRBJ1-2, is DSGVTQTPKHLITATGQRVTLRCSPRSGDLSVYWYQQSLDQGLQFLIQYYNGEERAKGNILERFSAQQFPDLHSELNLSSLELGDSALYFCASSANYRGLSYGYTFGSGTRLTVV.

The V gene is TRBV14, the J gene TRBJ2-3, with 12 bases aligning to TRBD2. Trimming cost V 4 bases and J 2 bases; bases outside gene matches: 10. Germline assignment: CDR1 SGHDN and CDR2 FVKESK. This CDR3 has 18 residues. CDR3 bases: TGTGCCAGCAGCCTAGCCGGGACTAGCGGGCCCCTCACAGATACGCAGTATTTT. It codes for CASSLAGTSGPLTDTQYF.

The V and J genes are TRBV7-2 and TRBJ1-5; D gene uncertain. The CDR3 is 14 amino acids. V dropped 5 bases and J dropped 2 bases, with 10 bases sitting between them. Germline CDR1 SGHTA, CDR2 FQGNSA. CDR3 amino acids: CASSPTLGNQPQHF. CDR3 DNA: TGTGCCAGCAGCCCGACACTGGGCAATCAGCCCCAGCATTTT.

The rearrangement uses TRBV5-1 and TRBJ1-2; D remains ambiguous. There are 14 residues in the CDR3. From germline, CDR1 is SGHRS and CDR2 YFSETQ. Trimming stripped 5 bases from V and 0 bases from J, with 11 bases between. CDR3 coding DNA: TGCGCCAGCAGGTCTGGGCAGCCTAACTATGGCTACACCTTC. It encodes CASRSGQPNYGYTF. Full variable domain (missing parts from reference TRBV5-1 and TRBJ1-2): KAGVTQTPRYLIKTRGQQVTLSCSPISGHRSVSWYQQTPGQGLQFLFEYFSETQRNKGNFPGRFSGRQFSNSRSEMNVSTLELGDSALYLCASRSGQPNYGYTFGSGTRLTVV.

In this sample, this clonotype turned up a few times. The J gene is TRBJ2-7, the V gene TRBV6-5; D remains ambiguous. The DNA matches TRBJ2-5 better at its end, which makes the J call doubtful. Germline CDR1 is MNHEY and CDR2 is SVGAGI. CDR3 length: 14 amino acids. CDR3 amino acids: CASSYSNLGETQYF. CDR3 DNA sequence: TGTGCCAGCAGTTACTCGAATTTAGGGGAGACCCAGTACTTC.

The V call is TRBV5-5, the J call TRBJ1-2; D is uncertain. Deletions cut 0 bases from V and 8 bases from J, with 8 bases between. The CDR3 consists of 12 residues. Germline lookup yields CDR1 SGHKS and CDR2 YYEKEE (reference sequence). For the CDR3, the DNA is TGTGCCAGCAGCTTGGACTTGGGAGGCTACACCTTC. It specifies CASSLDLGGYTF.

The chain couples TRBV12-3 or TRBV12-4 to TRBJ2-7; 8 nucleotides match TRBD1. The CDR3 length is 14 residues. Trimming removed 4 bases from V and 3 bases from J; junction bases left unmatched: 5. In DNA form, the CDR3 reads TGTGCCAGCAGTTGGTCGACAGGGGACTACGAGCAGTACTTC. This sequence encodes CASSWSTGDYEQYF.

CDR3 sequence reads: CSASGGVKTYNEQFF. The CDR3 bases are TGCAGTGCTTCGGGGGGGGTTAAGACCTACAATGAGCAGTTCTTC. This chain connects TRBV20-1 to TRBJ2-1; 8 bases fit TRBD2. The CDR3 is 15 residues long. Germline CDR1 is DFQATT and CDR2 is SNEGSKA (reference sequence). The V gene end was trimmed by 5 bases and the J gene end by 2 bases; junction bases not matched to a gene: 8.

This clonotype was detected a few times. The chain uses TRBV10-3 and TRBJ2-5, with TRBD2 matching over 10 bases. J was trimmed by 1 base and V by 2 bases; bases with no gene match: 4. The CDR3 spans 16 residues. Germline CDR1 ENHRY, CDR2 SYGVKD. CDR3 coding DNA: TGTGCCATCAGTGAGAGGACTAGCGGACTCCAAGAGACCCAGTACTTC. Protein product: CAISERTSGLQETQYF.

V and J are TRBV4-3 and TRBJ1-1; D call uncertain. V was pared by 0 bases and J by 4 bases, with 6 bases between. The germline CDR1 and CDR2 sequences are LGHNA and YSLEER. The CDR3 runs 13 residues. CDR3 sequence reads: CASSQERPTEAFF. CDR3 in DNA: TGCGCCAGCAGCCAAGAACGGCCCACTGAAGCTTTCTTT.

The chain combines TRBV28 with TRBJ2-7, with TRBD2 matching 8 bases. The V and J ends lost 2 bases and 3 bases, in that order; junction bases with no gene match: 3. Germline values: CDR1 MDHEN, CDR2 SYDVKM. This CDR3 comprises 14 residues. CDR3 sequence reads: CASSLPRGGYEQYF. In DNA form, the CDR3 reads TGTGCCAGCAGTTTACCTCGGGGGGGCTACGAGCAGTACTTC. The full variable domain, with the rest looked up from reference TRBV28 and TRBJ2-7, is DVKVTQSSRYLVKRTGEKVFLECVQDMDHENMFWYRQDPGLGLRLIYFSYDVKMKEKGDIPEGYSVSREKKERFSLILESASTNQTSMYLCASSLPRGGYEQYFGPGTRLTVT.

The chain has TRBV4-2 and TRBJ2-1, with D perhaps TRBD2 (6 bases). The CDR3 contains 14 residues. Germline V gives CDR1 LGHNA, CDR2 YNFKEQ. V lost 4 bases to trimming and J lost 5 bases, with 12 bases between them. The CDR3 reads CASSRRWGDNEQFF. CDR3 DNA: TGTGCCAGCAGCCGACGGTGGGGGGACAATGAGCAGTTCTTC.

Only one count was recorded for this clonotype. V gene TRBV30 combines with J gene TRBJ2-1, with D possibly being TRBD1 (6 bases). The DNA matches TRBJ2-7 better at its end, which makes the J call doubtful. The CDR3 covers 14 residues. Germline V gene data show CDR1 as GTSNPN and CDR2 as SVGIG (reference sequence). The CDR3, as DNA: TGTGCCTTCTCAAAACCGGACAGCCCCTACGAGCAGTACTTC. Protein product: CAFSKPDSPYEQYF.

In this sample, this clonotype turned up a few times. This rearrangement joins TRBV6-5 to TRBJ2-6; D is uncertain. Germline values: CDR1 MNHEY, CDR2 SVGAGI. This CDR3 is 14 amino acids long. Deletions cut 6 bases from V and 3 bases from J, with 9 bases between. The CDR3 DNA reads TGTGCCAGCAGAGAGACCGGTGGGGCCAACGTCCTGACTTTC. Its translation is CASRETGGANVLTF.

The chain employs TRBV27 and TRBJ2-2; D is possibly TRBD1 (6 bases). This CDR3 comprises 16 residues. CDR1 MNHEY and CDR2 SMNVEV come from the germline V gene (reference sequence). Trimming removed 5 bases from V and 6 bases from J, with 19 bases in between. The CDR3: CASSQLLGGASGELFF. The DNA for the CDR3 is TGTGCCAGCAGTCAACTACTAGGGGGAGCTTCCGGGGAGCTGTTTTTT.

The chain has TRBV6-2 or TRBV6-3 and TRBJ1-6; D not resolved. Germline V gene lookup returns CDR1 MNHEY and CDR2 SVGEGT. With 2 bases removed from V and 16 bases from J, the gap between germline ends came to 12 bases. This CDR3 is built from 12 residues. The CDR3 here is CASSYVLSALHF. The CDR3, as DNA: TGTGCCAGCAGTTACGTATTGTCAGCACTCCACTTT.

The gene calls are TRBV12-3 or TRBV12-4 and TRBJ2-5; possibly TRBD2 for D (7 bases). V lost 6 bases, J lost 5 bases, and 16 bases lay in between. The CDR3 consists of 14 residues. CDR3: CASRRPGGRETQYF. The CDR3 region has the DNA TGTGCCAGCAGAAGACCCGGGGGGCGGGAGACCCAGTACTTC.

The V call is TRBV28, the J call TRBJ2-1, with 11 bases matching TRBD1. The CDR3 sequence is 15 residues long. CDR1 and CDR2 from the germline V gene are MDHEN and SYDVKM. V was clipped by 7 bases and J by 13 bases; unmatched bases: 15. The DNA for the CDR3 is TGTGCCAGCACACCGGGACAGGGGGAACTGGAGACCCAGTTCTTC. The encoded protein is CASTPGQGELETQFF.

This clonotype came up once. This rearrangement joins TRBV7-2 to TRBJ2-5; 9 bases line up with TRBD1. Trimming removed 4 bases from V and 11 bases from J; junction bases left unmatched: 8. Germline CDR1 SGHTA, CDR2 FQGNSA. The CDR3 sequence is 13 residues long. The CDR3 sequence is CASSSRDRVEQYF. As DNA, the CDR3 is TGTGCCAGCAGCTCCCGGGACAGGGTTGAGCAGTACTTC.

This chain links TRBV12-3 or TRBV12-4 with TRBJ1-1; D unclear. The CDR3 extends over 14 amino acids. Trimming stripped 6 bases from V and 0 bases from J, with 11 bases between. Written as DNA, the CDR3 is TGTGCCAGCAGCCGGAGGGTGGTGAACACTGAAGCTTTCTTT. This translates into CASSRRVVNTEAFF.